The sequence of this TCR beta chain was determined in a study of blood T cell repertoires in COVID-19. In the study overall: From T cells, B-cell-depleted T cells, or PBMCs came the material, which was cDNA or gDNA.

Germline V gives CDR1 LGHNA, CDR2 YSLEER. Between the trimmed V and J ends, which lost 4 bases and 2 bases, there was a span of 5 bases. The CDR3 consists of 13 residues. Data came from immunoSEQ multiplex PCR; TCRdb stores just in-frame clones and leaves some out. The sample holds roughly 68,000 clones; roughly 88% are singletons and the top ten take approximately 0.57%. Sample: peripheral blood. This clonotype was obtained from a man aged 45 to 65 with COVID-19, enrolled during active disease. The chain combines TRBV4-3 with TRBJ2-2; D unclear. The CDR3 loop reads CASSRRNTGELFF. For the CDR3, the DNA is TGCGCCAGCAGCCGCAGAAACACCGGGGAGCTGTTTTTT.